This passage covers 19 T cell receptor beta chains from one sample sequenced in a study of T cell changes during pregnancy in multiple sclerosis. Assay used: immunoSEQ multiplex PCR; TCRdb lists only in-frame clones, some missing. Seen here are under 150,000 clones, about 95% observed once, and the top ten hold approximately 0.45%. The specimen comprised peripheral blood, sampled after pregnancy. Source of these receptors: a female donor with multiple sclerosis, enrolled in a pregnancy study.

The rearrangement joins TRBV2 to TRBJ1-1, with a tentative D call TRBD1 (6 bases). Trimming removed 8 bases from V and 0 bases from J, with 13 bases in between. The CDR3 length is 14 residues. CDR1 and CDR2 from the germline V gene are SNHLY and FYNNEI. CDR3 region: CASLDRIMNTEAFF. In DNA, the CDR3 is TGTGCCAGCTTGGACAGAATCATGAACACTGAAGCTTTCTTT. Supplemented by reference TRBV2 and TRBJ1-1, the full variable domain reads EPEVTQTPSHQVTQMGQEVILRCVPISNHLYFYWYRQILGQKVEFLVSFYNNEISEKSEIFDDQFSVERPDGSNFTLKIRSTKLEDSAMYFCASLDRIMNTEAFFGQGTRLTVV.

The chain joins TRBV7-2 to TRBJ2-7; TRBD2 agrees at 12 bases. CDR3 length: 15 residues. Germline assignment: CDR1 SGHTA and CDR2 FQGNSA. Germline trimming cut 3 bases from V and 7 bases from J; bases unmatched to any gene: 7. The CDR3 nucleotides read TGTGCCAGCAGCTTGGAACTAGCGGGAGGAAGTGAGCAGTACTTC. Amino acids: CASSLELAGGSEQYF.

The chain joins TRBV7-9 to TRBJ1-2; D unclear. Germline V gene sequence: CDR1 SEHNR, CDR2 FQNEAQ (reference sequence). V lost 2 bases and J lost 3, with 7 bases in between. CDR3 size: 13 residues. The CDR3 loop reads CASSLTTDYGYTF. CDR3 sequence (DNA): TGTGCCAGCAGCTTAACCACAGACTATGGCTACACCTTC.

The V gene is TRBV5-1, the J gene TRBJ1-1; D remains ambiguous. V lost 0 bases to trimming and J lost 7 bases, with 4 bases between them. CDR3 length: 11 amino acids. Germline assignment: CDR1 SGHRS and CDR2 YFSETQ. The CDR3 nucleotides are TGCGCCAGCAGCTTGGCCGGTGAAGCTTTCTTT. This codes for CASSLAGEAFF. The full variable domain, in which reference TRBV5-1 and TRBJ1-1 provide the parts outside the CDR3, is KAGVTQTPRYLIKTRGQQVTLSCSPISGHRSVSWYQQTPGQGLQFLFEYFSETQRNKGNFPGRFSGRQFSNSRSEMNVSTLELGDSALYLCASSLAGEAFFGQGTRLTVV.

CDR3 in amino acids: CSVAGRFFDEQFF. In DNA, the CDR3 is TGCAGCGTTGCGGGGAGGTTTTTCGATGAGCAGTTCTTC. The V gene is TRBV29-1, the J gene TRBJ2-1; D possibly corresponds to TRBD2 (6 bases). V was clipped by 4 bases and J by 8 bases, with 15 bases between them. From germline, CDR1 is SQVTM and CDR2 ANQGSEA. The CDR3 sequence is 13 residues long.

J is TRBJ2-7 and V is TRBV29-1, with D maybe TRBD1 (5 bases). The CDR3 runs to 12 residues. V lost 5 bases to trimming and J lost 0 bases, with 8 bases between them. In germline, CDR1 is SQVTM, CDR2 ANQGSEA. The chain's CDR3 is CSVSGASYEQYF. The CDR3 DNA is TGCAGCGTTTCTGGGGCCTCCTACGAGCAGTACTTC.

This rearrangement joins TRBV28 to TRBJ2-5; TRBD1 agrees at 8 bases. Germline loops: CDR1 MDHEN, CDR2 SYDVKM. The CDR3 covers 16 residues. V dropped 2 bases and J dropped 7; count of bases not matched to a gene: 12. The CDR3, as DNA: TGTGCCAGCAGTTTAGGAGACAGGGGTGGGCGAGGGACCCAGTACTTC. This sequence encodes CASSLGDRGGRGTQYF.

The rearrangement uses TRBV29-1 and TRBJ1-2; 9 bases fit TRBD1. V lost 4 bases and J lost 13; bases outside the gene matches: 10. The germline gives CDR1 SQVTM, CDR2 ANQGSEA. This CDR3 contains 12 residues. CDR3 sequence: CSVAGQGPFVTF. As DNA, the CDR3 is TGCAGCGTTGCGGGACAGGGCCCCTTCGTCACCTTC.

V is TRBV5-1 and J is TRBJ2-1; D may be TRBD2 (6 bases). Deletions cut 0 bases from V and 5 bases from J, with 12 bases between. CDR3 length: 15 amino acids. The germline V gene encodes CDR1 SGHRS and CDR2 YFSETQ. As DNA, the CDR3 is TGCGCCAGCAGCTTGGGGGCGGGACCCCACAATGAGCAGTTCTTC. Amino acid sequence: CASSLGAGPHNEQFF.

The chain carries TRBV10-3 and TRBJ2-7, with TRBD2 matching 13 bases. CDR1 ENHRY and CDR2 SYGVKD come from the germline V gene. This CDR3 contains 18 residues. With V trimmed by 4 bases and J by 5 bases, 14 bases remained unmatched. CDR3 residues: CAISAKLAGGRGGDEQYF. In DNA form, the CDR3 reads TGTGCCATCAGTGCAAAACTAGCGGGAGGGCGCGGGGGTGACGAGCAGTACTTC.

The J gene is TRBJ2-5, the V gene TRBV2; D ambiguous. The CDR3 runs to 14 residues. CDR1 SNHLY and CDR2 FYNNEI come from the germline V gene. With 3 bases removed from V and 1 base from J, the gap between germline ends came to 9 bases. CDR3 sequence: CASSDAQIQETQYF. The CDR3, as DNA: TGTGCCAGCAGTGATGCACAGATCCAAGAGACCCAGTACTTC.

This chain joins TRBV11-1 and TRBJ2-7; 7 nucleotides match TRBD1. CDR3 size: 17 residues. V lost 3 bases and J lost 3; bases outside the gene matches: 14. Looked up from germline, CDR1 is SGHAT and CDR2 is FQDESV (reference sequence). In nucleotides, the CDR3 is TGTGCCAGCAGCTTCACGACGACAGGGTGGACCTTCTACGAGCAGTACTTC. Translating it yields CASSFTTTGWTFYEQYF. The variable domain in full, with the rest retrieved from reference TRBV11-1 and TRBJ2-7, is EAEVAQSPRYKITEKSQAVAFWCDPISGHATLYWYRQILGQGPELLVQFQDESVVDDSQLPKDRFSAERLKGVDSTLKIQPAELGDSAMYLCASSFTTTGWTFYEQYFGPGTRLTVT.

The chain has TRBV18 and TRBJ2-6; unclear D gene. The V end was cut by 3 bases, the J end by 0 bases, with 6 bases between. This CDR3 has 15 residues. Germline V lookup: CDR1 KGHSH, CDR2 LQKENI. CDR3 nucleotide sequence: TGTGCCAGCTCACCCTCGAGCTCTGGGGCCAACGTCCTGACTTTC. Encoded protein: CASSPSSSGANVLTF.

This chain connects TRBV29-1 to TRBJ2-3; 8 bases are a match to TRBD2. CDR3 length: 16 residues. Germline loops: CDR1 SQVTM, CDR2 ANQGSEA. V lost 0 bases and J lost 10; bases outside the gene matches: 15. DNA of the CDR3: TGCAGCGTTGAAGATGGAAAACTAGCGGATTATTGGGCGCAGTATTTT. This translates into CSVEDGKLADYWAQYF.

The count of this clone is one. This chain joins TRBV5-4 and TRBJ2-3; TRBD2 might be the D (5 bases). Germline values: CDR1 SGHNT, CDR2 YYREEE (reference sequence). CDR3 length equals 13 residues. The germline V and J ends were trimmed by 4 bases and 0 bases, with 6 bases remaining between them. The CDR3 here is CASSGESTDTQYF. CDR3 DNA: TGTGCCAGCAGCGGGGAGAGCACAGATACGCAGTATTTT.

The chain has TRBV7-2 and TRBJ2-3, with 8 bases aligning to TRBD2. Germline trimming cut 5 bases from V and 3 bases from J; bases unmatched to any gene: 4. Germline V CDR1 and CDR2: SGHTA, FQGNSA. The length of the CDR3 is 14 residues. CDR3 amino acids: CASSLSGTTDTQYF. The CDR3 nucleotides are TGTGCCAGCAGCCTTAGCGGGACTACAGATACGCAGTATTTT.

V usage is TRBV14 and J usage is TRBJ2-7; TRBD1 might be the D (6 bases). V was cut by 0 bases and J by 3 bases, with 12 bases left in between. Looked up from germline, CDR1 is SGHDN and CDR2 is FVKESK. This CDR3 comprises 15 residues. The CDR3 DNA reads TGTGCCAGCAGCCAAGAGGCGACAGGACTCTACGAGCAGTACTTC. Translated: CASSQEATGLYEQYF.

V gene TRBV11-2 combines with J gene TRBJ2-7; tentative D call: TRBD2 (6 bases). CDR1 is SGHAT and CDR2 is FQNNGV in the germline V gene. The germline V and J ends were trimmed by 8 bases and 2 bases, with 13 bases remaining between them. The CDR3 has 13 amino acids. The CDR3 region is CASLRGGTYEQYF. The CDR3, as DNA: TGTGCCAGCCTGAGAGGAGGGACCTACGAGCAGTACTTC.

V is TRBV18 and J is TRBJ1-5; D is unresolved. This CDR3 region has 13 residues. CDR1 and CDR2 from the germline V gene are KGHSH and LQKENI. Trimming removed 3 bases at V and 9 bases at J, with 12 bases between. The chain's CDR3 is CASSPLPEGPQHF. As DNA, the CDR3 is TGTGCCAGCTCACCGCTGCCTGAGGGGCCCCAGCATTTT. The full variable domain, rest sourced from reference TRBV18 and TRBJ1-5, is NAGVMQNPRHLVRRRGQEARLRCSPMKGHSHVYWYRQLPEEGLKFMVYLQKENIIDESGMPKERFSAEFPKEGPSILRIQQVVRGDSAAYFCASSPLPEGPQHFGDGTRLSIL.